This T cell receptor (beta chain) was identified in a study of blood T cell repertoires in COVID-19. Study overall: Researchers got acute and convalescent COVID-19 samples from the United States, Italy and Spain.

Per the germline V gene, CDR1 is SEHNR and CDR2 is FQNEAQ (reference sequence). CDR3 length equals 12 residues. V lost 4 bases, J lost 4 bases, and 8 bases lay in between. Sequencing used immunoSEQ multiplex PCR; TCRdb keeps in-frame clones, though not all of them. The sample carries about 71,000 clones, about 70% recorded once. Sequencing was performed on peripheral blood. This chain uses TRBV7-9 with TRBJ2-7; TRBD2 is a possible D gene (5 bases). This sequence was found in a woman aged 80 or over with active or convalescent COVID-19. The CDR3 DNA reads TGTGCCAGCAGCTCGGACTGGTACGAGCAGTACTTC. Translated, it gives CASSSDWYEQYF.